The 5 T cell receptor beta chains listed next were all sequenced from one sample in a study of CD8+ T cells in alopecia areata. Following extraction, RNA underwent reverse transcription to cDNA, which served as the sequencing template. The table came from immunoSEQ multiplex PCR; TCRdb's copy has only in-frame clones and leaves some out. The sample carries a few hundred thousand clones, around two fifths recorded once. Treatment meaning: oral pan-JAK inhibitor, 5-10 mg twice daily. This specimen consisted of CD4+ T cells sorted from blood, obtained at approximately week 34, from a patient treated with tofacitinib. The receptors originated from a human donor with alopecia areata.

V usage is TRBV5-1 and J usage is TRBJ2-4; D remains unclear. Deletions cut 1 base from V and 0 bases from J, with 8 bases between. Germline V gives CDR1 SGHRS, CDR2 YFSETQ. This CDR3 contains 15 residues. The CDR3 reads CASSLTSLAKNIQYF. DNA of the CDR3: TGCGCCAGCAGCTTGACATCGCTAGCCAAAAACATTCAGTACTTC.

The gene calls are TRBV4-2 and TRBJ2-7, with 8 bases lining up with TRBD2. Germline V gene sequence: CDR1 LGHNA, CDR2 YNFKEQ. V lost 0 bases, J lost 3 bases, and 4 bases stayed unmatched. The CDR3 runs 15 residues. This CDR3 reads CASSQDDREGYEQYF. The CDR3 bases are TGTGCCAGCAGCCAAGATGATCGGGAGGGCTACGAGCAGTACTTC.

A few counts support this clone. The rearrangement links TRBV30 to TRBJ1-1; 8 bases align to TRBD1. This CDR3 is built from 14 residues. Looked up from germline, CDR1 is GTSNPN and CDR2 is SVGIG (reference sequence). Trimming at V came to 7 bases and at J to 0 bases, leaving 7 bases not matched to a gene. The CDR3 nucleotides read TGTGCCTCTACTCCGGGACAGGTGAACACTGAAGCTTTCTTT. Protein product: CASTPGQVNTEAFF.

This chain uses TRBV6-1 with TRBJ1-1, with D perhaps TRBD1 (5 bases). Germline V gene sequence: CDR1 MNHNS, CDR2 SASEGT. The CDR3 extends over 13 amino acids. Trimming cost V 8 bases and J 6 bases, with 16 bases left between them. CDR3 nucleotides: TGTGCCAGCCAGATTACATTGGGGGCTGAAGCTTTCTTT. Translated, it gives CASQITLGAEAFF.

This clone has just a few counts. This chain uses TRBV2 with TRBJ2-1, with 7 bases that match TRBD1. V shed 6 bases, J shed 1 base, and the junction held 3 bases outside the gene matches. CDR1 and CDR2 (germline): SNHLY, FYNNEI. There are 14 residues in the CDR3. CDR3 protein: CASSYRGSYNEQFF. In DNA, the CDR3 is TGTGCCAGCAGCTACAGGGGATCCTACAATGAGCAGTTCTTC.